The 10 T cell receptor beta chains below all came from one sample that was sequenced in a study of glioma-infiltrating T cells after dendritic cell vaccination. Noted time point: after dendritic cell vaccination, including at tumor progression/relapse. Produced via immunoSEQ multiplex PCR; TCRdb's table is partial and in-frame only. The sample gives about 50,000 clones, around 91% of which show up once; around 5% is in the top ten. The sample here was blood, taken after dendritic cell vaccination. The receptor set was obtained from a human donor with glioblastoma.

The chain couples TRBV29-1 to TRBJ2-7; unclear D gene. Per germline, CDR1 SQVTM and CDR2 ANQGSEA. This CDR3 spans 14 amino acids. Between the trimmed V and J ends, which lost 4 bases and 2 bases, there was a span of 15 bases. CDR3 coding DNA: TGCAGCGTTGTCAGGTATCCGCACCCCTACGAGCAGTACTTC. This encodes CSVVRYPHPYEQYF.

CDR3 sequence reads: CASSVTGGLNQPQHF. As DNA, the CDR3 is TGTGCCAGCAGTGTAACAGGGGGTCTAAATCAGCCCCAGCATTTT. The rearrangement joins TRBV27 to TRBJ1-5; TRBD1 matches at 8 bases. Germline CDR1 MNHEY, CDR2 SMNVEV (reference sequence). The V segment lost 5 bases and the J segment 4 bases; nucleotides outside the gene matches: 7. This CDR3 has 15 amino acids.

V and J are TRBV7-9 and TRBJ1-2; weak D call: TRBD1 (5 bases). This CDR3 contains 15 residues. Germline-derived CDR1 and CDR2 are SEHNR and FQNEAQ (reference sequence). V lost 2 bases and J 4 bases, leaving 14 bases between the germline ends. CDR3 in amino acids: CASSLRRGGGYGYTF. The CDR3 DNA reads as TGTGCCAGCAGCTTAAGGAGGGGAGGTGGCTATGGCTACACCTTC.

This chain uses TRBV5-1 with TRBJ1-3, with TRBD1 identical over 8 bases. From germline, CDR1 is SGHRS and CDR2 YFSETQ. V gave up 2 bases and J gave up 0 bases; unmatched junction bases: 7. The CDR3 has 17 residues. CDR3 loop: CASSLIQTGVSGNTIYF. CDR3 nucleotide sequence: TGCGCCAGCAGCTTAATACAGACAGGGGTCTCTGGAAACACCATATATTTT.

CDR3 region: CASSQEGAGGNNEQFF. DNA of the CDR3: TGTGCCAGCAGCCAAGAAGGAGCGGGAGGCAACAATGAGCAGTTCTTC. The rearrangement links TRBV4-2 to TRBJ2-1; TRBD2 agrees at 9 bases. Germline V CDR1 and CDR2: LGHNA, YNFKEQ. The V and J ends lost 0 bases and 5 bases, in that order; junction bases with no gene match: 5. CDR3 length: 16 residues.

This clone has just one count. The same CDR3 can be traced to other DNA sequences in this sample. The chain uses TRBV5-4 and TRBJ1-2, with D tentatively TRBD1 (5 bases). Trimming cost V 1 base and J 2 bases, with 15 bases left between them. The CDR3 spans 16 residues. Germline CDR1 and CDR2: SGHNT and YYREEE (reference sequence). The CDR3 loop is CASSLPGQGGNYGYTF. The CDR3, as DNA: TGTGCCAGCAGCTTGCCTGGGCAGGGAGGAAACTATGGCTACACCTTC. The full variable domain, in which reference TRBV5-4 and TRBJ1-2 provide the parts outside the CDR3, is ETGVTQSPTHLIKTRGQQVTLRCSSQSGHNTVSWYQQALGQGPQFIFQYYREEENGRGNFPPRFSGLQFPNYSSELNVNALELDDSALYLCASSLPGQGGNYGYTFGSGTRLTVV.

The chain employs TRBV4-1 and TRBJ1-5; 7 bases are a match to TRBD1. Losses at the gene ends were 4 bases for V and 5 bases for J; bases not matched to a gene: 11. Germline V gives CDR1 MGHRA, CDR2 YSYEKL. CDR3 length: 16 amino acids. CDR3: CASSRIYGTVDQPQHF. The CDR3 DNA reads TGCGCCAGCAGCCGGATATACGGGACAGTTGATCAGCCCCAGCATTTT.

CDR3 region: CASSQDVRGGYTF. The DNA of the CDR3 is TGCGCCAGCAGCCAAGATGTAAGGGGTGGCTACACCTTC. This sequence joins TRBV4-3 and TRBJ1-2, with a tentative D call TRBD1 (5 bases). The CDR3 sequence is 13 residues long. The V and J ends lost 0 bases and 7 bases respectively, with 9 bases between them. Germline values: CDR1 LGHNA, CDR2 YSLEER.

This clone occurred a few times. The chain couples TRBV7-8 to TRBJ1-1, with a weak D call TRBD1 (6 bases). The CDR3 is made up of 14 amino acids. Germline assignment: CDR1 SGHVS and CDR2 FQNEAQ. V lost 0 bases and J lost 10, with 15 bases in between. As DNA, the CDR3 is TGTGCCAGCAGCTTAGCCAACAGGGTTACGGGAGCTTTCTTT. Encoded protein: CASSLANRVTGAFF.

The chain has TRBV2 and TRBJ1-2; D uncertain. The germline gives CDR1 SNHLY, CDR2 FYNNEI. V was shortened by 7 bases and J by 3 bases, with 12 bases between the two germline ends. This CDR3 has 13 amino acids. The CDR3 sequence is CASIPIRDYGYTF. The CDR3 DNA is TGTGCCAGCATTCCCATCCGGGACTATGGCTACACCTTC.